The 10 T cell receptor beta chains below come from one sample, sequenced in a study of regulatory T cells in long-lasting Graves disease. Time point meaning: newly diagnosed GD, antithyroid drugs for less than 3 months. Making the TCR library involved RNA that had been extracted from PBMCs. Arm-PCR with iRepertoire HTBI primers amplified the CDR3 regions for these TCR beta libraries. TCRdb reprocessed the multiplex PCR reads via MiXCR and lists one record per CDR3 protein. In the table there are about 540,000 distinct CDR3 sequences, approximately 12% of which are singletons. This sample also belongs to another study, concerning T cells in Graves' hyperthyroidism and ophthalmopathy.

The sequencing used peripheral blood mononuclear cells (PBMCs), collected at new diagnosis, from a patient treated with antithyroid drugs. Receptors were obtained from a man under 40 with Graves disease.

This clonotype was seen ten or more times. The gene calls are TRBV27 and TRBJ2-7; the D gene could be TRBD1 or TRBD2 (5 bases each). Germline V lookup: CDR1 MNHEY, CDR2 SMNVEV (reference sequence). There are 13 residues in the CDR3. Trimming shortened V by 3 bases and J by 2 bases, and 8 bases separated the two germline ends. This chain's CDR3 is CASSFSGPYEQYF. CDR3 nucleotide sequence: TGTGCCAGCAGTTTTTCGGGGCCCTACGAGCAGTACTTC.

This clonotype has ten or more counts. This chain joins TRBV5-1 and TRBJ2-7; no firm D call. Germline CDR1 and CDR2: SGHRS and YFSETQ. The CDR3 runs to 12 residues. V was trimmed by 0 bases and J by 5 bases, leaving 6 bases between them. The CDR3 here is CASSLVWHEQYF. DNA for the CDR3: TGCGCCAGCAGCTTGGTATGGCACGAGCAGTACTTC.

This clonotype has a count of ten or more. V usage is TRBV19 and J usage is TRBJ2-3, with D perhaps matching TRBD1 (7 bases). V was trimmed by 4 bases and J by 9 bases, leaving 11 bases between them. The CDR3 runs 12 residues. Per germline, CDR1 LNHDA and CDR2 SQIVND (reference sequence). CDR3 sequence reads: CASSRQGGTQYF. The CDR3 nucleotides are TGTGCCAGTAGTAGACAGGGAGGAACGCAGTATTTT. Supplemented by reference TRBV19 and TRBJ2-3, the full variable domain reads DGGITQSPKYLFRKEGQNVTLSCEQNLNHDAMYWYRQDPGQGLRLIYYSQIVNDFQKGDIAEGYSVSREKKESFPLTVTSAQKNPTAFYLCASSRQGGTQYFGPGTRLTVL.

Regarding this clonotype: A much more abundant neighbour one base away suggests this may be a read error. V is TRBV20-1 and J is TRBJ2-5; TRBD2 matches at 10 bases. CDR1 is DFQATT and CDR2 is SNEGSKA in the germline V gene (reference sequence). This CDR3 region has 18 residues. In DNA form, the CDR3 reads TGCAATGCTAGGCCCCCGACCGGGACTAGCGCAAAAGGGGAGACCCAGTACTTC. This translates into CNARPPTGTSAKGETQYF.

The J gene is TRBJ2-3, the V gene TRBV5-1, with 8 bases fitting TRBD2. The length of the CDR3 is 15 residues. V trimming: 2 bases; J trimming: 6 bases; junction bases outside the gene matches: 8. Germline V gives CDR1 SGHRS, CDR2 YFSETQ. The CDR3 coding sequence is TGCGCCAGCAGCTTCTACCTAGCGGGTGGGGATACGCAGTATTTT. Amino acid sequence: CASSFYLAGGDTQYF.

As concerns this clonotype: This may arise from a read error, as a much more abundant clone is one base away. This sequence joins TRBV3-1 and TRBJ2-7; D is undetermined. The CDR3 totals 12 residues. The germline CDR1 and CDR2 sequences are LGHDT and YNNKEL (reference sequence). In DNA, the CDR3 is TGTGGCAGCAGCCAGGCAGTCTACGAGCAGTACTTC. It yields the protein CGSSQAVYEQYF.

This clonotype was counted ten times or more. The chain links TRBV20-1 to TRBJ2-5, with a weak D call TRBD1 (7 bases). Germline V CDR1 and CDR2: DFQATT, SNEGSKA (reference sequence). Trimming removed 0 bases from V and 2 bases from J, with 10 bases in between. This CDR3 has 14 amino acids. The chain's CDR3 is CSAREEGAQETQYF. The CDR3 nucleotides read TGCAGTGCTAGAGAGGAGGGGGCACAAGAGACCCAGTACTTC.

V is TRBV3-1 and J is TRBJ2-2; D remains ambiguous. Trimming shortened V by 2 bases and J by 6 bases, and 7 bases separated the two germline ends. Germline V lookup: CDR1 LGHDT, CDR2 YNNKEL (reference sequence). This CDR3 comprises 13 residues. CDR3: CASSQFSAGELFF. The CDR3 DNA sequence: TGTGCCAGCAGCCAATTTTCCGCCGGGGAGCTGTTTTTT.

The chain employs TRBV2 and TRBJ1-1, with D possibly being TRBD1 (5 bases). V lost 11 bases and J 7 bases, leaving 17 bases between the germline ends. The V gene's germline CDR1 is SNHLY and CDR2 FYNNEI. The CDR3 is made up of 12 amino acids. CDR3 loop: CAASQGRDEAFF. The CDR3 DNA is TGTGCCGCCTCGCAGGGACGGGATGAAGCTTTCTTT. The full variable domain, rest sourced from reference TRBV2 and TRBJ1-1, is EPEVTQTPSHQVTQMGQEVILRCVPISNHLYFYWYRQILGQKVEFLVSFYNNEISEKSEIFDDQFSVERPDGSNFTLKIRSTKLEDSAMYFCAASQGRDEAFFGQGTRLTVV.

J is TRBJ2-1 and V is TRBV19; TRBD1 or TRBD2 may be the D gene (6 bases each). Germline values: CDR1 LNHDA, CDR2 SQIVND (reference sequence). CDR3 length: 17 amino acids. Trimming left V 0 bases short and J 7 bases short, with 19 bases between. CDR3 sequence: CASSIEPWEVRGNEQFF. For the CDR3, the DNA is TGTGCCAGTAGTATAGAGCCGTGGGAGGTTAGGGGGAATGAGCAGTTCTTC. The whole variable domain, filled in from reference TRBV19 and TRBJ2-1, reads DGGITQSPKYLFRKEGQNVTLSCEQNLNHDAMYWYRQDPGQGLRLIYYSQIVNDFQKGDIAEGYSVSREKKESFPLTVTSAQKNPTAFYLCASSIEPWEVRGNEQFFGPGTRLTVL.